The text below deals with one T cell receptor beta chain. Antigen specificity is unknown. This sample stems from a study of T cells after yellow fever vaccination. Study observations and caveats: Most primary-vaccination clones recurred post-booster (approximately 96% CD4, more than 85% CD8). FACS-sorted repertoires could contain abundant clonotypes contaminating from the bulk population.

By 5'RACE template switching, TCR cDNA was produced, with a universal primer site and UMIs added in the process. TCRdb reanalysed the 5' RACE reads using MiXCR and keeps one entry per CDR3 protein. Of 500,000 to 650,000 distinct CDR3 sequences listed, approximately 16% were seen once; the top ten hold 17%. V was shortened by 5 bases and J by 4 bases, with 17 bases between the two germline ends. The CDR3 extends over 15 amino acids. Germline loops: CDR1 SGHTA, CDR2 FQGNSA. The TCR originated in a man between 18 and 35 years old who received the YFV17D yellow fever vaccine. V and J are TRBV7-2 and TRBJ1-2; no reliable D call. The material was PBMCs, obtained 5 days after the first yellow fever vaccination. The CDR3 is CASSHPQPTFYGYTF. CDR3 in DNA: TGTGCCAGCAGCCATCCACAGCCAACTTTCTATGGCTACACCTTC.